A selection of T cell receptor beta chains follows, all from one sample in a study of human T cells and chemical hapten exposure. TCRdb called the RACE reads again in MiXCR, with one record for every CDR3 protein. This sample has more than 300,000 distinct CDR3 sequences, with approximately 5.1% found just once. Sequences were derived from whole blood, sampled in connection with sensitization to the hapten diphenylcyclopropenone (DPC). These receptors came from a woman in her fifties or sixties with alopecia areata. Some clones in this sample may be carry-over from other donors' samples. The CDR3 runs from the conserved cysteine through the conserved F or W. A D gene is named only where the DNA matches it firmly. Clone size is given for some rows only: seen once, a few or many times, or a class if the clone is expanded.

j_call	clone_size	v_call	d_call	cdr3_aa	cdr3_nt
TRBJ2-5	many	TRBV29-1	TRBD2	CSVAGEGETQYF	TGCAGCGTTGCCGGGGAGGGAGAGACCCAGTACTTC
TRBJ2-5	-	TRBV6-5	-	CASSHPGARGETQYF	TGTGCCAGCAGTCACCCGGGTGCCCGGGGAGAGACCCAGTACTTC
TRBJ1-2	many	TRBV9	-	CASSVGRTAPNYGYTF	TGTGCCAGCAGCGTGGGGAGGACAGCTCCTAACTATGGCTACACCTTC
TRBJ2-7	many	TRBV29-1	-	CSAPLGAELIYSSSYEQYF	TGCAGCGCCCCTCTGGGAGCAGAACTTATTTACTCCAGCTCCTACGAGCAGTACTTC
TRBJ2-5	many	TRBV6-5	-	CASSPGLFQETQYF	TGTGCCAGCAGCCCTGGACTCTTCCAAGAGACCCAGTACTTC
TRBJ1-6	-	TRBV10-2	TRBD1	CASRHYSGTGLSPFHF	TGCGCCAGCAGACACTACTCCGGGACAGGGCTTTCACCCTTCCACTTT
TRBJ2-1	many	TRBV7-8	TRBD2	CASSLGRTSGSEQFF	TGTGCCAGCAGCTTAGGGCGGACTAGCGGTTCGGAGCAGTTCTTC
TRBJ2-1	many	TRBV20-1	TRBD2	CSARDTGLAGISYNEQFF	TGCAGTGCTAGAGATACGGGCCTAGCGGGAATTTCCTACAATGAGCAGTTCTTC
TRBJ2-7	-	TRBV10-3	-	CAISESFDSSYEQYF	TGTGCCATCAGTGAGTCGTTTGACAGCTCCTACGAGCAGTACTTC
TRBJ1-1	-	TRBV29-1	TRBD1	CSVGRTGRGHTEAFF	TGCAGCGTTGGCCGAACGGGCAGGGGGCACACTGAAGCTTTCTTT
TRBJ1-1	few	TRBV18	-	CASRKGHTEAFF	TGTGCCAGTCGGAAGGGGCACACTGAAGCTTTCTTT
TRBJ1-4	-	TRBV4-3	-	CASSQSQATNEKLFF	TGCGCCAGCAGCCAAAGCCAGGCAACTAATGAAAAACTGTTTTTT
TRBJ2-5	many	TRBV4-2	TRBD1	CASSQDRAGGRETQYF	TGTGCCAGCAGCCAAGATCGAGCAGGGGGCCGAGAGACCCAGTACTTC
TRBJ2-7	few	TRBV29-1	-	CSVEVYRDEQYF	TGCAGCGTTGAAGTTTACCGGGATGAGCAGTACTTC
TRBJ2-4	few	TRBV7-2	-	CASSQGGSGVLAKNIQYF	TGTGCCAGCAGCCAGGGGGGTAGCGGGGTTCTAGCCAAAAACATTCAGTACTTC
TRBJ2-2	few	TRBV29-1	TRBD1	CSARQGDTGELFF	TGCAGCGCCCGACAGGGGGACACCGGGGAGCTGTTTTTT
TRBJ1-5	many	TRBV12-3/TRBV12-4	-	CASTRPQRILNQPQHF	TGTGCCAGCACCCGGCCCCAGAGAATTTTGAATCAGCCCCAGCATTTT
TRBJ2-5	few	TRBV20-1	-	CSAGRGAVQETQYF	TGCAGTGCCGGCCGCGGGGCGGTGCAAGAGACCCAGTACTTC
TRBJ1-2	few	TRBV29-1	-	CSVVVRLDYGYTF	TGCAGCGTTGTCGTCAGGTTAGACTATGGCTACACCTTC
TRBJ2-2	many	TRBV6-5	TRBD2	CASTQRGLAATGELFF	TGTGCCAGCACCCAGCGAGGACTAGCGGCAACCGGGGAGCTGTTTTTT
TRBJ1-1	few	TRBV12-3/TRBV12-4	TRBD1	CASSCPPGQGENTEAFF	TGTGCCAGCAGTTGCCCCCCGGGACAGGGGGAGAACACTGAAGCTTTCTTT
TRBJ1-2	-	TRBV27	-	CASSFSGMLYDGYTF	TGTGCCAGCAGTTTTTCCGGGATGCTTTACGATGGCTACACCTTC
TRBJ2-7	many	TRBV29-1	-	CSARGQGEGEQYF	TGCAGCGCTCGGGGGCAGGGAGAGGGAGAGCAGTACTTC
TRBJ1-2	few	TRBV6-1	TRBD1	CASTWTGVTNYGYTF	TGTGCCAGCACTTGGACAGGGGTTACGAACTATGGCTACACCTTC
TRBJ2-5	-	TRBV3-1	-	CASSPQKGGTQYF	TGTGCCAGCAGCCCACAGAAGGGGGGGACCCAGTACTTC
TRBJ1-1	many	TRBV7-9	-	CASRDSGDTEAFF	TGTGCCAGCAGGGACAGCGGGGACACTGAAGCTTTCTTT
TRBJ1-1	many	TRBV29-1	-	CSVTMGTEAFF	TGCAGCGTTACAATGGGCACTGAAGCTTTCTTT
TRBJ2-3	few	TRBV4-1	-	CASSRENIASSTDTQYF	TGCGCCAGCAGCAGAGAAAACATCGCGAGTAGCACAGATACGCAGTATTTT
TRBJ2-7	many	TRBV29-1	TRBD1	CSVQTGLDAEQYF	TGCAGCGTTCAGACAGGGTTGGATGCCGAGCAGTACTTC
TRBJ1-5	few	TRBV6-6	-	CASSPDQPQHF	TGTGCCAGCAGCCCAGATCAGCCCCAGCATTTT
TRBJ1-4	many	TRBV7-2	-	CASSSHPKEKLFF	TGTGCCAGCAGCTCTCACCCCAAGGAAAAACTGTTTTTT
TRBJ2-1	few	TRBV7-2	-	CASSLDFGAYNEQFF	TGTGCCAGCAGCTTAGATTTCGGGGCGTACAATGAGCAGTTCTTC
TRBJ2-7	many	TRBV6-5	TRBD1	CASSPRTGRYEQYF	TGTGCCAGCAGTCCACGGACAGGGCGGTACGAGCAGTACTTC
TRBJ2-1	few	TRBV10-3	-	CAISEGTGRNEQFF	TGTGCCATCAGTGAAGGGACGGGGCGGAATGAGCAGTTCTTC
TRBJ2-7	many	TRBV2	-	CASSEGRAYEQYF	TGTGCCAGCAGTGAAGGGCGAGCCTACGAGCAGTACTTC
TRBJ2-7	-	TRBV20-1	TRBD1	CSASWTGATYEQYF	TGCAGTGCTTCCTGGACAGGGGCTACCTACGAGCAGTACTTC
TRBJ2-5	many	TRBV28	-	CASSFPGQQETQYF	TGTGCCAGCAGTTTTCCGGGCCAACAAGAGACCCAGTACTTC
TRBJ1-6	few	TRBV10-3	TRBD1	CAISSDRANSPLHF	TGTGCCATCAGTTCCGACAGGGCGAATTCACCCCTCCACTTT
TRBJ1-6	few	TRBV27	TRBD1	CASSPPRGNNSPLHF	TGTGCCAGCAGTCCCCCCAGGGGGAATAATTCACCCCTCCACTTT